This TCR beta chain derives from a study of memory CD4+ T cells and cytomegalovirus serostatus. Original data processing: After removing out-of-frame reads, 2 million to 2.5 million distinct TCRbeta sequences remained. Here immunoSEQ multiplex PCR was the method, and the copy in TCRdb shows in-frame clones only, minus some. The D gene and trimming were derived from the DNA, and the V and J assignments and clone size from that table. This sample carries approximately 63,000 clones, about three quarters of them seen once, and the ten largest clones take approximately 0.5%. General study findings and limits: The CMV-associated TCR signature appears largely within the CD4+ memory repertoire. Of about 150 reported CMV TCRbeta sequences, about 70 were found in memory CD4+ repertoires.

Single viable CD3+CD4+CD8-CD45RO+ cells were sorted as the memory CD4+ T cells. With regard to this clone: Its antigen is as yet unknown.

Germline assignment: CDR1 MNHNY and CDR2 SVGAGI (reference sequence). The CDR3 extends over 15 amino acids. Deletions cut 7 bases from V and 7 bases from J, with 19 bases between. The V call is TRBV6-6, the J call TRBJ1-4, with D perhaps matching TRBD1 (6 bases). The origin of this receptor is an adult in good health and CMV-seronegative. Some clones in this sample may be carry-over from other donors' samples. The specimen sequenced was memory CD4+ T cells from blood. This chain's CDR3 is CASNEFRTETEKLFF. The CDR3, as DNA: TGTGCCAGCAACGAGTTTCGGACAGAAACTGAAAAACTGTTTTTT.